One and the same sample provided the 14 T cell receptor beta chains below, sequenced in a study of blood T cell repertoires in COVID-19. Profiling relied on immunoSEQ multiplex PCR, and the TCRdb table lists in-frame clones only, not all of them. The data show roughly 53,000 clones, over 70% seen once. Sequenced sample: peripheral blood. The receptors stem from a woman aged 80 or older with COVID-19, enrolled during active disease.

Sample share makes this clone medium-sized. The rearrangement links TRBV6-5 to TRBJ1-2, with D possibly matching TRBD1 (6 bases). In germline, CDR1 is MNHEY, CDR2 SVGAGI. V dropped 2 bases and J dropped 7 bases, with 14 bases sitting between them. CDR3 size: 14 residues. The CDR3 loop reads CASSYRTAAGGYTF. Here the CDR3 DNA reads TGTGCCAGCAGTTACAGGACAGCCGCAGGTGGCTACACCTTC.

This chain uses TRBV9 with TRBJ1-1; TRBD1 is a possible D gene (5 bases). V was trimmed by 2 bases and J by 1 base, leaving 9 bases between them. Germline lookup yields CDR1 SGDLS and CDR2 YYNGEE. The CDR3 is 14 amino acids. The CDR3 sequence is CASSVVDRNTEAFF. In DNA form, the CDR3 reads TGTGCCAGCAGCGTCGTCGACAGGAACACTGAAGCTTTCTTT.

V and J are TRBV5-1 and TRBJ1-3; possibly TRBD1 for D (5 bases). CDR1 SGHRS and CDR2 YFSETQ come from the germline V gene. Trimming pared 4 bases from V and 4 bases from J, leaving 15 bases between. This CDR3 region has 15 residues. The CDR3 coding sequence is TGCGCCAGCAGCCGGCTAGGACACTTAGGAAACACCATATATTTT. It yields the protein CASSRLGHLGNTIYF. The full variable domain, in which reference TRBV5-1 and TRBJ1-3 provide the parts outside the CDR3, is KAGVTQTPRYLIKTRGQQVTLSCSPISGHRSVSWYQQTPGQGLQFLFEYFSETQRNKGNFPGRFSGRQFSNSRSEMNVSTLELGDSALYLCASSRLGHLGNTIYFGEGSWLTVV.

This clone has just one count. The rearrangement links TRBV12-3 or TRBV12-4 to TRBJ2-5; no clear D. CDR3 length equals 13 residues. V was trimmed by 6 bases and J by 2 bases, leaving 10 bases between them. The CDR3 loop reads CASRSESQETQYF. As DNA, the CDR3 is TGTGCCAGCAGGTCTGAGAGTCAAGAGACCCAGTACTTC.

The chain combines TRBV7-9 with TRBJ2-7; 9 nucleotides agree with TRBD2. This CDR3 is 15 amino acids long. Trimming at V came to 5 bases and at J to 3 bases, leaving 8 bases not matched to a gene. Per germline, CDR1 SEHNR and CDR2 FQNEAQ (reference sequence). The CDR3 reads CASSASGVSGYEQYF. In DNA form, the CDR3 reads TGTGCCAGCAGCGCTAGCGGGGTCTCGGGCTACGAGCAGTACTTC.

The V call is TRBV7-3, the J call TRBJ2-1, with TRBD2 matching over 9 bases. The V gene end was trimmed by 1 base and the J gene end by 4 bases; junction bases not matched to a gene: 2. The CDR3 has 15 residues. Germline CDR1 is SGHTA and CDR2 is FQGTGA. As DNA, the CDR3 is TGTGCCAGCAGCTTAAGCGGGGGGGAATACAATGAGCAGTTCTTC. As protein: CASSLSGGEYNEQFF.

The rearrangement joins TRBV28 to TRBJ1-6; perhaps TRBD1 as D (6 bases). V was pared by 6 bases and J by 8 bases, with 14 bases between. The germline V gene has CDR1 MDHEN and CDR2 SYDVKM. CDR3 size: 14 residues. DNA of the CDR3: TGTGCCAGCAGACTACGGGACACCTATTCACCCCTCCACTTT. This codes for CASRLRDTYSPLHF.

The gene calls are TRBV6-5 and TRBJ2-5, with 10 bases matching TRBD2. J gave up 4 bases and V 6 bases, and 5 bases lay outside the gene matches. The CDR3 runs 14 residues. Germline loops: CDR1 MNHEY, CDR2 SVGAGI. The chain's CDR3 is CASRAGGPGETQYF. In DNA form, the CDR3 reads TGTGCCAGCAGAGCGGGGGGGCCGGGAGAGACCCAGTACTTC.

This chain connects TRBV7-2 to TRBJ2-3; tentatively, D is TRBD2 (5 bases). Trimming cost V 5 bases and J 9 bases, with 12 bases left between them. The CDR3 length is 12 residues. The V gene's germline CDR1 is SGHTA and CDR2 FQGNSA. The DNA for the CDR3 is TGTGCCAGCAGCCTCCGGACGGGGACGCAGTATTTT. It codes for CASSLRTGTQYF.

V usage is TRBV6-5 and J usage is TRBJ2-6; D is perhaps TRBD2 (6 bases). V was cut by 8 bases and J by 2 bases, with 13 bases left in between. The germline gives CDR1 MNHEY, CDR2 SVGAGI. The CDR3 covers 15 residues. The CDR3 loop is CASALGGAGANVLTF. CDR3 nucleotide sequence: TGTGCCAGCGCCCTCGGGGGAGCTGGGGCCAACGTCCTGACTTTC.

For this clone: The DNA is omitted, as the CDR3 cannot be located on it reliably, and the CDR3 follows TCRdb's listing. CDR3 loop: CASSKALSWASGSYNEQFF. The J gene is TRBJ2-1, the V gene TRBV21-1; the D call in the table, TRBD2, was not verified against the DNA. TRBV21-1 is listed as a pseudogene. The CDR3 length equals 19 residues, ends included.

J is TRBJ1-4 and V is TRBV7-2, with 8 bases matching TRBD1. Germline CDR1 and CDR2: SGHTA and FQGNSA. The CDR3 covers 14 residues. V was pared by 5 bases and J by 12 bases, with 11 bases of the junction left unmatched. The CDR3 bases are TGTGCCAGCAGCCTGGACAGGGCTGGACCGGAACTGTTTTTT. Amino acid sequence: CASSLDRAGPELFF.

The genes are TRBV5-8 and TRBJ1-5, with 9 bases identical to TRBD1. The ends lost 3 bases at V and 0 bases at J; junction bases unmatched: 4. The CDR3 totals 16 residues. The germline gives CDR1 SGHTS, CDR2 YDEGEE. The CDR3 sequence is CASSSGTGISNQPQHF. CDR3 DNA: TGTGCCAGCAGCTCGGGGACAGGGATTAGCAATCAGCCCCAGCATTTT.

There are a few counts of this clone. This chain links TRBV12-3 or TRBV12-4 with TRBJ1-6; maybe TRBD1 (5 bases). This CDR3 comprises 11 residues. Between the trimmed V and J ends, which lost 4 bases and 17 bases, there was a span of 12 bases. CDR3 nucleotides: TGTGCCAGCAGTTGGGGGACGGGGGTCCACTTT. It specifies CASSWGTGVHF.